These 29 T cell receptor beta chains were sequenced from one sample in a study of cytomegalovirus exposure and HLA in healthy donors. PCR was performed using 60 Vbeta and 13 Jbeta primers. The data were produced by immunoSEQ multiplex PCR, yet TCRdb's version contains in-frame clones alone and is incomplete. Of over 100,000 clones listed, around 81% were seen once; the top ten hold 2.2%. The specimen was PBMCs. These receptors all come from a woman aged 30 to 39 in good health and CMV-seronegative.

The rearrangement links TRBV7-2 to TRBJ2-2; possibly TRBD1 for D (6 bases). The CDR3 has 18 amino acids. V was cut by 2 bases and J by 1 base, with 17 bases left in between. Germline V gene data show CDR1 as SGHTA and CDR2 as FQGNSA. CDR3 residues: CASSLRLQGRVNTGELFF. The CDR3 DNA follows: TGTGCCAGCAGCTTAAGATTACAGGGACGGGTGAACACCGGGGAGCTGTTTTTT. The complete variable domain, with remaining parts taken from reference TRBV7-2 and TRBJ2-2, reads GAGVSQSPSNKVTEKGKDVELRCDPISGHTALYWYRQSLGQGLEFLIYFQGNSAPDKSGLPSDRFSAERTGGSVSTLTIQRTQQEDSAVYLCASSLRLQGRVNTGELFFGEGSRLTVL.

The CDR3, as DNA: TGTGCCATCAGTGAAGGCCCCGGGAGTCAAAACATTCAGTACTTC. Translated, it gives CAISEGPGSQNIQYF. V usage is TRBV10-3 and J usage is TRBJ2-4, with D possibly TRBD2 on 6 matching bases. The CDR3 has 15 residues. Germline loops: CDR1 ENHRY, CDR2 SYGVKD. Trimming removed 3 bases at V and 5 bases at J, with 14 bases between.

The chain joins TRBV6-1 to TRBJ2-3, with a weak D call TRBD2 (5 bases). Germline values: CDR1 MNHNS, CDR2 SASEGT. This CDR3 has 18 residues. Trimming pared 2 bases from V and 0 bases from J, leaving 18 bases between. CDR3 in DNA: TGTGCCAGCAGTGAAAACTGGATTAGCGCCGGAAGCACAGATACGCAGTATTTT. It specifies CASSENWISAGSTDTQYF.

The V and J genes are TRBV7-9 and TRBJ2-3; 8 bases are a match to TRBD2. The germline CDR1 and CDR2 sequences are SEHNR and FQNEAQ (reference sequence). There are 14 residues in the CDR3. V lost 2 bases and J lost 5; bases outside the gene matches: 3. CDR3 loop: CASSLTLAEDTQYF. The CDR3 coding sequence is TGTGCCAGCAGCTTAACACTAGCGGAAGATACGCAGTATTTT. The full variable domain, with the rest looked up from reference TRBV7-9 and TRBJ2-3, is DTGVSQNPRHKITKRGQNVTFRCDPISEHNRLYWYRQTLGQGPEFLTYFQNEAQLEKSRLLSDRFSAERPKGSFSTLEIQRTEQGDSAMYLCASSLTLAEDTQYFGPGTRLTVL.

This chain connects TRBV6-5 to TRBJ2-5; D is possibly TRBD2 (6 bases). With 8 bases removed from V and 4 bases from J, the gap between germline ends came to 11 bases. Looked up from germline, CDR1 is MNHEY and CDR2 is SVGAGI. The CDR3 sequence is 12 residues long. The CDR3 DNA reads TGTGCCAGCGGGGGGACGCTAGAGACCCAGTACTTC. Translating gives CASGGTLETQYF.

This clone was recorded once. The chain joins TRBV5-1 to TRBJ1-4; D ambiguous. The ends were cut back, 0 bases at V and 8 bases at J, with 14 bases in the middle. The CDR3 covers 15 residues. Germline values: CDR1 SGHRS, CDR2 YFSETQ. For the CDR3, the DNA is TGCGCCAGCAGCTTGGAGTCGAGGTTCGGGGAAAAACTGTTTTTT. It yields the protein CASSLESRFGEKLFF.

The rearrangement joins TRBV20-1 to TRBJ2-1; tentatively, D is TRBD2 (6 bases). Deletions cut 7 bases from V and 10 bases from J, with 14 bases between. This CDR3 has 11 residues. The germline V gene encodes CDR1 DFQATT and CDR2 SNEGSKA (reference sequence). The CDR3, as DNA: TGCAGTGGGTCAAAGAGCGGGGAGCAGTTCTTC. This encodes CSGSKSGEQFF.

In this sample, this clone turned up once. The chain carries TRBV7-9 and TRBJ1-2; D is ambiguous. The germline V gene encodes CDR1 SEHNR and CDR2 FQNEAQ (reference sequence). The CDR3 is 15 amino acids. The V end lost 2 bases, the J end lost 5 bases, and 15 bases lay between the germline ends. As DNA, the CDR3 is TGTGCCAGCAGCTTACTCGGAGCAGAAACTTATGGCTACACCTTC. Amino acids: CASSLLGAETYGYTF.

This clone was counted a single time. Other DNA sequences from this sample encode an identical CDR3 as well. The V call is TRBV5-1, the J call TRBJ1-1, with no clear D. V lost 3 bases and J 2 bases, leaving 8 bases between the germline ends. The CDR3 spans 13 residues. The germline V gene has CDR1 SGHRS and CDR2 YFSETQ. The CDR3 sequence is CASSSQANTEAFF. The CDR3 DNA reads TGCGCCAGCAGCTCCCAGGCCAACACTGAAGCTTTCTTT.

The chain links TRBV7-2 to TRBJ2-2; TRBD1 is a possible D gene (6 bases). From germline, CDR1 is SGHTA and CDR2 FQGNSA. The CDR3 spans 14 residues. Trimming stripped 3 bases from V and 5 bases from J, with 10 bases between. CDR3 loop: CASSFKQGTGELFF. CDR3 bases: TGTGCCAGCAGCTTTAAACAGGGAACCGGGGAGCTGTTTTTT.

The CDR3 protein is CASSLTHVRTEGYTF. CDR3 nucleotides: TGTGCCAGCAGTCTAACCCACGTAAGGACTGAAGGCTACACCTTC. The V and J genes are TRBV27 and TRBJ1-2; no definite D call. The CDR3 runs 15 residues. CDR1 is MNHEY, CDR2 SMNVEV, per germline (reference sequence). Trimming shortened V by 5 bases and J by 8 bases, and 21 bases separated the two germline ends.

The CDR3: CASSSQGYEQYF. The CDR3 coding sequence is TGTGCCAGCAGCTCTCAGGGCTACGAGCAGTACTTC. The rearrangement links TRBV7-9 to TRBJ2-7, with D tentatively TRBD1 (5 bases). V was clipped by 4 bases and J by 3 bases, with 7 bases between them. Per germline, CDR1 SEHNR and CDR2 FQNEAQ (reference sequence). The CDR3 covers 12 residues.

The chain carries TRBV27 and TRBJ1-2; 10 bases fit TRBD1. Germline lookup yields CDR1 MNHEY and CDR2 SMNVEV (reference sequence). This CDR3 has 15 residues. V dropped 6 bases and J dropped 6; count of bases not matched to a gene: 10. The CDR3 reads CASRKSTGGIDGYTF. CDR3 in DNA: TGTGCCAGCAGGAAATCGACAGGGGGCATCGATGGCTACACCTTC.

J is TRBJ1-5 and V is TRBV18; TRBD1 aligns across 10 bases. V lost 6 bases to trimming and J lost 3 bases; unmatched junction nucleotides: 5. Germline V gives CDR1 KGHSH, CDR2 LQKENI. This CDR3 region has 15 residues. CDR3 protein: CASSPGTGDNQPQHF. The CDR3 nucleotides are TGTGCCAGCTCCCCAGGGACAGGGGACAATCAGCCCCAGCATTTT.

The rearrangement joins TRBV19 to TRBJ2-3; D perhaps matches TRBD2 (6 bases). V was shortened by 4 bases and J by 6 bases, with 26 bases between the two germline ends. CDR1 is LNHDA and CDR2 is SQIVND in the germline V gene (reference sequence). The CDR3 is 18 residues long. The CDR3 sequence is CASSTRTRERRESDTQYF. The DNA of the CDR3 is TGTGCCAGTAGTACAAGGACCCGGGAAAGGAGGGAATCGGATACGCAGTATTTT. The variable domain in full, completed from reference TRBV19 and TRBJ2-3, reads DGGITQSPKYLFRKEGQNVTLSCEQNLNHDAMYWYRQDPGQGLRLIYYSQIVNDFQKGDIAEGYSVSREKKESFPLTVTSAQKNPTAFYLCASSTRTRERRESDTQYFGPGTRLTVL.

In regard to this clone: An end of the junction differs from the germline gene, which may be a read error. The chain combines TRBV7-9 with TRBJ2-6; the D gene is possibly TRBD2 (6 bases). The CDR3 is 17 amino acids. In germline, CDR1 is SEHNR, CDR2 FQNEAQ (reference sequence). The CDR3 DNA is TGTGCCAGCGTTGTGAAAGTCGGAGGGGCCGGGGCCAGCGTCCTGACTTTC. It specifies CASVVKVGGAGASVLTF.

This clone was found a few times. The genes are TRBV5-5 and TRBJ2-7, with D tentatively TRBD1 (6 bases). Germline V gene lookup returns CDR1 SGHKS and CDR2 YYEKEE (reference sequence). V lost 0 bases to trimming and J lost 3 bases, with 7 bases between them. The CDR3 has 13 residues. The CDR3 region is CASSLGGGYEQYF. The CDR3 bases are TGTGCCAGCAGCTTGGGAGGGGGCTACGAGCAGTACTTC.

This chain links TRBV19 with TRBJ1-5; a possible D gene is TRBD1 (5 bases). Per germline, CDR1 LNHDA and CDR2 SQIVND (reference sequence). The V end lost 1 base, the J end lost 0 bases, and 10 bases lay between the germline ends. The CDR3 loop spans 16 amino acids. CDR3 amino acids: CASSIVGGYSNQPQHF. The CDR3, as DNA: TGTGCCAGTAGTATAGTTGGGGGGTATAGCAATCAGCCCCAGCATTTT.

This clone appeared a single time. The chain carries TRBV19 and TRBJ2-7, with TRBD1 identical over 8 bases. Per germline, CDR1 LNHDA and CDR2 SQIVND (reference sequence). V lost 7 bases and J lost 2; bases outside the gene matches: 10. The CDR3 is made up of 15 amino acids. CDR3 sequence reads: CASTRMGTGAYEQYF. The DNA of the CDR3 is TGTGCCAGTACCCGGATGGGGACAGGTGCCTACGAGCAGTACTTC.

The J gene is TRBJ2-5, the V gene TRBV11-2; D uncertain. The CDR3 runs to 14 residues. V lost 1 base and J 2 bases, leaving 8 bases between the germline ends. Germline V gives CDR1 SGHAT, CDR2 FQNNGV. CDR3 sequence reads: CASSLGAAQETQYF. In nucleotides, the CDR3 is TGTGCCAGCAGCTTAGGGGCAGCTCAAGAGACCCAGTACTTC.

The gene calls are TRBV29-1 and TRBJ1-1; D gene uncertain. The CDR3 runs to 12 residues. Germline-derived CDR1 and CDR2 are SQVTM and ANQGSEA. The germline V and J ends were trimmed by 1 base and 7 bases, with 10 bases remaining between them. The CDR3 sequence is CSVEVYANEAFF. In nucleotides, the CDR3 is TGCAGCGTTGAAGTCTATGCCAATGAAGCTTTCTTT.

The gene calls are TRBV4-2 and TRBJ1-4, with TRBD1 as a possible D gene (5 bases). The V gene's germline CDR1 is LGHNA and CDR2 YNFKEQ. The CDR3 covers 17 residues. V shed 0 bases and J shed 1 base, with 12 bases lying between them. The CDR3 DNA reads as TGTGCCAGCAGCCAAGATCGCCGAACAGGAACTAATGAAAAACTGTTTTTT. Translation: CASSQDRRTGTNEKLFF.

The chain couples TRBV5-1 to TRBJ1-2; TRBD1 aligns across 10 bases. The length of the CDR3 is 15 residues. The germline V gene encodes CDR1 SGHRS and CDR2 YFSETQ. The ends lost 5 bases at V and 7 bases at J; junction bases unmatched: 11. The CDR3 spells CASSRVPGQGFGYTF. In DNA form, the CDR3 reads TGCGCCAGCAGTCGGGTGCCGGGACAGGGGTTTGGCTACACCTTC.

This chain joins TRBV9 and TRBJ1-1; weak D call: TRBD1 (5 bases). With 1 base removed from V and 0 bases from J, the gap between germline ends came to 13 bases. The CDR3 loop spans 16 amino acids. CDR1 is SGDLS and CDR2 is YYNGEE in the germline V gene. The CDR3 DNA is TGTGCCAGCAGCGTAACCACAGGCGGGATGAACACTGAAGCTTTCTTT. It codes for CASSVTTGGMNTEAFF.

This clone was observed a handful of times. The V call is TRBV19, the J call TRBJ2-7, with TRBD1 matching over 8 bases. In germline, CDR1 is LNHDA, CDR2 SQIVND (reference sequence). V dropped 4 bases and J dropped 5; count of bases not matched to a gene: 13. The CDR3 extends over 16 amino acids. In DNA, the CDR3 is TGTGCCAGTAGTAAACCTACCCGACAGGGGCGGCACGAGCAGTACTTC. Translation: CASSKPTRQGRHEQYF.

V and J are TRBV5-1 and TRBJ2-1, with TRBD1 as a possible D gene (6 bases). Looked up from germline, CDR1 is SGHRS and CDR2 is YFSETQ. This CDR3 has 14 amino acids. Trimming stripped 4 bases from V and 15 bases from J, with 23 bases between. As DNA, the CDR3 is TGCGCCAGCAGCATTAGTGACAGGAACACAATGCGGTTCTTC. This codes for CASSISDRNTMRFF.

The chain couples TRBV5-4 to TRBJ2-1; possible D gene TRBD1, 5 bases. The germline gives CDR1 SGHNT, CDR2 YYREEE (reference sequence). This CDR3 contains 15 residues. The ends were cut back, 3 bases at V and 9 bases at J, with 19 bases in the middle. This CDR3 is CASSWGVPLSGEQFF. The CDR3 DNA follows: TGTGCCAGCAGCTGGGGCGTCCCGCTGTCGGGTGAGCAGTTCTTC.

The V gene is TRBV5-1, the J gene TRBJ1-5; 9 bases map to TRBD1. This CDR3 is 15 amino acids long. V was clipped by 2 bases and J by 11 bases; unmatched bases: 11. Germline CDR1 is SGHRS and CDR2 is YFSETQ. The CDR3 protein is CASSLGQGWDKSQHF. CDR3 coding DNA: TGCGCCAGCAGCTTAGGACAGGGGTGGGATAAGTCCCAGCATTTT.

The chain has TRBV10-3 and TRBJ2-3; D gene ambiguous. The germline V gene has CDR1 ENHRY and CDR2 SYGVKD. The CDR3 covers 15 residues. Deletions cut 0 bases from V and 0 bases from J, with 7 bases between. CDR3 nucleotide sequence: TGTGCCATCAGTGAGTCGGCGGTTAGCACAGATACGCAGTATTTT. Its translation is CAISESAVSTDTQYF.